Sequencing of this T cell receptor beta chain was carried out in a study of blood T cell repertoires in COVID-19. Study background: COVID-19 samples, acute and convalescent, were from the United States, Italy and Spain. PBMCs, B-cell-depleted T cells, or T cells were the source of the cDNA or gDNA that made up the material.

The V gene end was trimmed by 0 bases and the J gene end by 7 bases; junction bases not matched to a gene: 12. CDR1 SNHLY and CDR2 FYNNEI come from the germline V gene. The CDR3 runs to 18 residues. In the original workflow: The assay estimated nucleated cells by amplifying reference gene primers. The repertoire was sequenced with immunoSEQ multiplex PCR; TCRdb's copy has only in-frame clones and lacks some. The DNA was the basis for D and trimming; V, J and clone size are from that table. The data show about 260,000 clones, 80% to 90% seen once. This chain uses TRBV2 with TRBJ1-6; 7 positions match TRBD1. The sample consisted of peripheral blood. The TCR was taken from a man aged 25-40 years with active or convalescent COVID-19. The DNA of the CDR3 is TGTGCCAGCAGTGAAGCCGTATCGGGTTGGGACAGAAATTCACCCCTCCACTTT. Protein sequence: CASSEAVSGWDRNSPLHF. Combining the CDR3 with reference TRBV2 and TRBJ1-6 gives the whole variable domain EPEVTQTPSHQVTQMGQEVILRCVPISNHLYFYWYRQILGQKVEFLVSFYNNEISEKSEIFDDQFSVERPDGSNFTLKIRSTKLEDSAMYFCASSEAVSGWDRNSPLHFGNGTRLTVT.